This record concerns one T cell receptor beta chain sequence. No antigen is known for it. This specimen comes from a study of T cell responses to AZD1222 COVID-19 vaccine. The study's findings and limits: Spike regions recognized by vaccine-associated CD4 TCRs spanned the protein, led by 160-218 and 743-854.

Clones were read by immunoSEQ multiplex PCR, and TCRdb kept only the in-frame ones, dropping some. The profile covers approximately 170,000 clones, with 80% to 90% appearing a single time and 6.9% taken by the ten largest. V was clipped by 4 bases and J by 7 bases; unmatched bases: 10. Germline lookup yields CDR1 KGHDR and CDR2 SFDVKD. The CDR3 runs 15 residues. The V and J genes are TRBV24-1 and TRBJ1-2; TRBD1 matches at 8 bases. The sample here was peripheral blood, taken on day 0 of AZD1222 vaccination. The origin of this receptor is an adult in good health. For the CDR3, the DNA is TGTGCCACCAGTGACCGGACAGGGTATTCGGGTGGCTACACCTTC. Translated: CATSDRTGYSGGYTF.